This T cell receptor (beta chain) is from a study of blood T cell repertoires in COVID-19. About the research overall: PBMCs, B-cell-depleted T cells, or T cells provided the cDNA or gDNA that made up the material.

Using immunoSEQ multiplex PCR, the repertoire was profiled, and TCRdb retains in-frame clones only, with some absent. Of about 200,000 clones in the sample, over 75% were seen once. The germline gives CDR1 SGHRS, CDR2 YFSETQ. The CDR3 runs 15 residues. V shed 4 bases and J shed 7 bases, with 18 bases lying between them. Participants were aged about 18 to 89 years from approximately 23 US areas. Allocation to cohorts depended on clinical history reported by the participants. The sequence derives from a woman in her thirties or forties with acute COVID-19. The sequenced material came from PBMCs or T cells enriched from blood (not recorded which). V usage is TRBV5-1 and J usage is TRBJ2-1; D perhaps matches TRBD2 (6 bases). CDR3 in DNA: TGCGCCAGCAGCAGGGCTCTTGGCGGGAAGAATGAGCAGTTCTTC. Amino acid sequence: CASSRALGGKNEQFF.